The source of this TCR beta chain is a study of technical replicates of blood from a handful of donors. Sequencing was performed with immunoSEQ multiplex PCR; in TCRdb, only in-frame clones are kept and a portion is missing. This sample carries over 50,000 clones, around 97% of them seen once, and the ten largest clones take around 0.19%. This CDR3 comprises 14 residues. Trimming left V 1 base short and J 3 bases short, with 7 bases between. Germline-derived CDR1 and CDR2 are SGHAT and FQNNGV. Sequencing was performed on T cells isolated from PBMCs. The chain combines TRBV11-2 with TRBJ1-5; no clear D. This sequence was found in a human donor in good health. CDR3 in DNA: TGTGCCAGCAGCTTAGGGCAGGCCAATCAGCCCCAGCATTTT. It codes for CASSLGQANQPQHF.